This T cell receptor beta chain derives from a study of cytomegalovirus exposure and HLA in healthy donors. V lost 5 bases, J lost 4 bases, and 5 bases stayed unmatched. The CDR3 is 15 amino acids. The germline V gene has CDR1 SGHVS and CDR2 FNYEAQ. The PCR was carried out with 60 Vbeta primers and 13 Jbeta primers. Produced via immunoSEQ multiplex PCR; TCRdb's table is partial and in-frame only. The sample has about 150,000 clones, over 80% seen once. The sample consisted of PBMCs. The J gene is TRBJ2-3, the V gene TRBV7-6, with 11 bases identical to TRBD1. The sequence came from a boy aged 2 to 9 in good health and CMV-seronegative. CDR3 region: CASSTGTGGSDTQYF. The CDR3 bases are TGTGCCAGCAGCACCGGGACAGGGGGTTCAGATACGCAGTATTTT.